Listed below are T cell receptor beta chains from one sample, sequenced in a study of T-cell memory formation after mild COVID-19. TCRdb used MiXCR to reprocess the 5' RACE reads, holding one entry per CDR3 protein. Among around 370,000 distinct CDR3 sequences listed, 21% were seen once. The sequencing sample was made of PBMCs or a T cell subset sorted from them (not recorded which). The receptors stem from an adult woman who had mild COVID-19 (a few samples of this study predate the infection). Cell type and time point are not known. Both conserved end residues are part of each CDR3. The D gene is left open where the match is weak. Some rows have no size entry. The others give once, few or many, or a class for an expanded clone.

d_call: TRBD2; clone_size: few; v_call: TRBV7-8; j_call: TRBJ2-3; cdr3_aa: CASSLGASGSSDTQYF; cdr3_nt: TGTGCCAGCAGCTTAGGGGCTAGCGGGAGCTCAGATACGCAGTATTTT
d_call: TRBD1; clone_size: .; v_call: TRBV4-1; j_call: TRBJ1-1; cdr3_aa: CASSQDRTGSPEAFF; cdr3_nt: TGCGCCAGCAGCCAAGATCGGACAGGGTCTCCTGAAGCTTTCTTT
d_call: .; clone_size: few; v_call: TRBV11-2; j_call: TRBJ2-7; cdr3_aa: CASSPGVKGEQYF; cdr3_nt: TGTGCCAGCAGCCCGGGGGTAAAGGGCGAGCAGTACTTC
d_call: .; clone_size: .; v_call: TRBV4-1; j_call: TRBJ2-7; cdr3_aa: CASSQEGLSYEQYF; cdr3_nt: TGCGCCAGCAGCCAAGAGGGACTTTCCTACGAGCAGTACTTC
d_call: TRBD1; clone_size: .; v_call: TRBV6-4; j_call: TRBJ2-3; cdr3_aa: CASSEHGQGSGDTQYF; cdr3_nt: TGTGCCAGCAGTGAACACGGACAGGGTTCGGGAGATACGCAGTATTTT
d_call: TRBD2; clone_size: many; v_call: TRBV20-1; j_call: TRBJ2-2; cdr3_aa: CSARDLAGGGELFF; cdr3_nt: TGCAGTGCTAGAGATCTAGCGGGAGGCGGGGAGCTGTTTTTT
d_call: TRBD2; clone_size: .; v_call: TRBV9; j_call: TRBJ2-5; cdr3_aa: CASSGGAGGPDETQYF; cdr3_nt: TGTGCCAGCAGCGGGGGAGCGGGAGGGCCAGACGAGACCCAGTACTTC
d_call: .; clone_size: .; v_call: TRBV7-2; j_call: TRBJ2-3; cdr3_aa: CASSLARMTESTDTQYF; cdr3_nt: TGTGCCAGCAGCTTAGCCAGAATGACAGAGAGCACAGATACGCAGTATTTT
d_call: .; clone_size: .; v_call: TRBV7-7; j_call: TRBJ2-1; cdr3_aa: CASSPDGFSSYNEQFF; cdr3_nt: TGTGCCAGCAGCCCCGACGGATTCAGCTCCTACAATGAGCAGTTCTTC
d_call: .; clone_size: .; v_call: TRBV12-3/TRBV12-4; j_call: TRBJ2-5; cdr3_aa: CASSWSRQGQETQYF; cdr3_nt: TGTGCCAGCAGCTGGAGTCGGCAGGGACAAGAGACCCAGTACTTC
d_call: .; clone_size: .; v_call: TRBV15; j_call: TRBJ1-2; cdr3_aa: CATSRGGDGYTF; cdr3_nt: TGTGCCACCAGCAGGGGAGGGGATGGCTACACCTTC
d_call: .; clone_size: .; v_call: TRBV7-6; j_call: TRBJ2-4; cdr3_aa: CASSLKPWSGDIQYF; cdr3_nt: TGTGCCAGCAGCTTAAAGCCGTGGAGTGGGGACATTCAGTACTTC
d_call: TRBD2; clone_size: few; v_call: TRBV7-8; j_call: TRBJ2-3; cdr3_aa: CASSFPRLAGGFDTQYF; cdr3_nt: TGTGCCAGCAGCTTCCCGAGACTAGCGGGGGGTTTCGATACGCAGTATTTT
d_call: .; clone_size: few; v_call: TRBV5-1; j_call: TRBJ2-1; cdr3_aa: CASGLPGTRNEQFF; cdr3_nt: TGCGCCAGCGGACTCCCTGGTACTCGCAATGAGCAGTTCTTC
d_call: .; clone_size: .; v_call: TRBV15; j_call: TRBJ2-3; cdr3_aa: CATSRDLQEATQYF; cdr3_nt: TGTGCCACCAGCAGAGATCTCCAGGAGGCTACGCAGTATTTT
d_call: .; clone_size: few; v_call: TRBV5-1; j_call: TRBJ2-3; cdr3_aa: CASSVGHTDTQYF; cdr3_nt: TGCGCCAGCAGCGTAGGGCACACAGATACGCAGTATTTT
d_call: TRBD2; clone_size: .; v_call: TRBV9; j_call: TRBJ2-3; cdr3_aa: CASSVAGLVSTDTQYF; cdr3_nt: TGTGCCAGCAGCGTAGCTGGACTAGTAAGCACAGATACGCAGTATTTT
d_call: .; clone_size: .; v_call: TRBV6-1; j_call: TRBJ2-3; cdr3_aa: CAIRRSASTDTQYF; cdr3_nt: TGTGCCATCCGGAGGTCAGCTAGCACAGATACGCAGTATTTT
d_call: .; clone_size: .; v_call: TRBV7-2; j_call: TRBJ2-3; cdr3_aa: CAGMTGTDTQYF; cdr3_nt: TGTGCCGGCATGACGGGCACAGATACGCAGTATTTT
d_call: TRBD2; clone_size: many; v_call: TRBV5-1; j_call: TRBJ2-1; cdr3_aa: CASRPSGSGPQFF; cdr3_nt: TGCGCCAGCAGGCCTAGCGGGAGTGGCCCGCAGTTCTTC
d_call: .; clone_size: many; v_call: TRBV7-6; j_call: TRBJ2-3; cdr3_aa: CASSPGHSSTDTQYF; cdr3_nt: TGTGCCAGCAGCCCCGGGCATTCTAGCACAGATACGCAGTATTTT
d_call: TRBD2; clone_size: many; v_call: TRBV10-3; j_call: TRBJ2-3; cdr3_aa: CAISESPSGSSSDTQYF; cdr3_nt: TGTGCCATCAGTGAGTCGCCTAGCGGGAGCTCATCAGATACGCAGTATTTT
d_call: .; clone_size: few; v_call: TRBV12-3/TRBV12-4; j_call: TRBJ2-3; cdr3_aa: CASSFEGDGTDTQYF; cdr3_nt: TGTGCCAGCAGTTTTGAGGGTGATGGCACAGATACGCAGTATTTT
d_call: .; clone_size: few; v_call: TRBV7-3; j_call: TRBJ2-3; cdr3_aa: CASSAYRAADTQYF; cdr3_nt: TGTGCCAGCAGTGCCTACCGGGCGGCAGATACGCAGTATTTT
d_call: .; clone_size: few; v_call: TRBV5-1; j_call: TRBJ1-4; cdr3_aa: CASSLGTGSTNEKLFF; cdr3_nt: TGCGCCAGCAGCTTGGGGACGGGATCAACTAATGAAAAACTGTTTTTT
d_call: .; clone_size: .; v_call: TRBV7-9; j_call: TRBJ2-1; cdr3_aa: CASESDEQFF; cdr3_nt: TGTGCCAGCGAGAGCGATGAGCAGTTCTTC
d_call: TRBD1; clone_size: .; v_call: TRBV20-1; j_call: TRBJ2-1; cdr3_aa: CSARDPGTGEIREQFF; cdr3_nt: TGCAGTGCTAGAGATCCCGGGACAGGGGAGATCCGTGAGCAGTTCTTC
d_call: TRBD2; clone_size: .; v_call: TRBV20-1; j_call: TRBJ2-1; cdr3_aa: CSAPRLTSGTYNEQFF; cdr3_nt: TGCAGTGCACCGAGGCTCACTAGCGGGACGTACAATGAGCAGTTCTTC
d_call: .; clone_size: many; v_call: TRBV2; j_call: TRBJ2-7; cdr3_aa: CASSVTNEQYF; cdr3_nt: TGTGCCAGCAGCGTAACTAACGAGCAGTACTTC
d_call: TRBD1; clone_size: .; v_call: TRBV24-1; j_call: TRBJ2-7; cdr3_aa: CATSSGTDYYEQYF; cdr3_nt: TGTGCCACCAGCTCCGGGACAGACTACTACGAGCAGTACTTC
d_call: .; clone_size: .; v_call: TRBV12-3/TRBV12-4; j_call: TRBJ2-1; cdr3_aa: CASREGVSGWYNEQFF; cdr3_nt: TGTGCCAGCCGCGAGGGGGTTAGCGGGTGGTACAATGAGCAGTTCTTC
d_call: .; clone_size: few; v_call: TRBV30; j_call: TRBJ2-1; cdr3_aa: CAWSVGYNEQFF; cdr3_nt: TGTGCCTGGAGTGTAGGCTACAATGAGCAGTTCTTC
d_call: .; clone_size: .; v_call: TRBV7-6; j_call: TRBJ2-2; cdr3_aa: CASSLAVSLGELFF; cdr3_nt: TGTGCCAGCAGCTTAGCGGTTAGCCTCGGGGAGCTGTTTTTT
d_call: TRBD2; clone_size: .; v_call: TRBV7-3; j_call: TRBJ2-3; cdr3_aa: CASSLAPQTSGGEGTQYF; cdr3_nt: TGTGCCAGCAGCCTCGCCCCCCAGACTAGCGGGGGGGAGGGTACGCAGTATTTT
d_call: .; clone_size: .; v_call: TRBV6-5; j_call: TRBJ1-2; cdr3_aa: CASSYFPTVISGYTF; cdr3_nt: TGTGCCAGCAGTTACTTCCCGACAGTTATCAGTGGCTACACCTTC